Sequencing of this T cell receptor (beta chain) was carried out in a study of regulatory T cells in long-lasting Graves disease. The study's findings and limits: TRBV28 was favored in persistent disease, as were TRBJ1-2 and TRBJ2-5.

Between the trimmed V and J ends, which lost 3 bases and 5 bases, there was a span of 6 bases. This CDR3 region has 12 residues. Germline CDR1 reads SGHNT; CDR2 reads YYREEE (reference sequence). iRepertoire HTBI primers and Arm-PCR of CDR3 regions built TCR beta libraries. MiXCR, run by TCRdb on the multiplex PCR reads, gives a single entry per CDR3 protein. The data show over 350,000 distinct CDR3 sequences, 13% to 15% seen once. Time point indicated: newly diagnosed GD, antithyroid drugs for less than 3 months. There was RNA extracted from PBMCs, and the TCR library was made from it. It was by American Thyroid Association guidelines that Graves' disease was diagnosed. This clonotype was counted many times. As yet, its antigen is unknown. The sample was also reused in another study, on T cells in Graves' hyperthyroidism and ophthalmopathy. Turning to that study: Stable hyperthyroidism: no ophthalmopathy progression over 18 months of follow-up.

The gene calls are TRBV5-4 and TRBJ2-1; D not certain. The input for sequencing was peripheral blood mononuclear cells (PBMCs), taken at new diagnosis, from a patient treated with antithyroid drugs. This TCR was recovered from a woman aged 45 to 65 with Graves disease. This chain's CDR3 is CASSWGNNEQFF. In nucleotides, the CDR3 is TGTGCCAGCAGCTGGGGTAACAATGAGCAGTTCTTC.